A single sample is the source of the 13 T cell receptor beta chains below, sequenced in a study of OX40 agonist ivuxolimab in advanced cancers. The assay was immunoSEQ multiplex PCR, and TCRdb's table has in-frame clones only and misses some. Here the sample spans approximately 58,000 clones, about four fifths being singletons. This specimen consisted of CD4+ or CD8+ T cells sorted from blood, obtained in a trial of the OX40 agonist ivuxolimab. These receptors were taken from an adult with an advanced solid tumor such as melanoma, head and neck, liver or kidney cancer.

In its sample, this clone was seen once. The chain has TRBV6-6 and TRBJ2-7; a possible D gene is TRBD1 (5 bases). The CDR3 length is 13 residues. The V and J ends lost 6 bases and 1 base respectively, with 10 bases between them. Per the germline V gene, CDR1 is MNHNY and CDR2 is SVGAGI (reference sequence). Written as DNA, the CDR3 is TGTGCCAGCAGGGAACCAGGGTCCTACGAGCAGTACTTC. This gives the protein CASREPGSYEQYF.

This chain links TRBV28 with TRBJ1-2; D remains ambiguous. The V gene's germline CDR1 is MDHEN and CDR2 SYDVKM. This CDR3 is 14 amino acids long. V was clipped by 8 bases and J by 0 bases, with 13 bases between them. The CDR3 loop is CASSPQRPNYGYTF. The CDR3 nucleotides are TGTGCCAGCTCCCCGCAGCGGCCTAACTATGGCTACACCTTC.

The chain recombines TRBV9 with TRBJ1-2, with D perhaps TRBD1 (5 bases). Germline CDR1 SGDLS, CDR2 YYNGEE. V was trimmed by 3 bases and J by 8 bases, leaving 14 bases between them. The CDR3 is 13 residues long. CDR3: CASSAGRGGGYTF. CDR3 nucleotides: TGTGCCAGCAGCGCGGGACGGGGAGGCGGCTACACCTTC.

The rearrangement links TRBV5-1 to TRBJ2-3; tentative D call: TRBD2 (6 bases). V lost 4 bases and J lost 0, with 9 bases in between. This CDR3 contains 14 residues. The germline V gene has CDR1 SGHRS and CDR2 YFSETQ. This chain's CDR3 is CASSPGLSTDTQYF. In DNA, the CDR3 is TGCGCCAGCAGCCCGGGACTGAGCACAGATACGCAGTATTTT.

V is TRBV5-6 and J is TRBJ2-1; 9 nucleotides line up with TRBD2. The germline CDR1 and CDR2 sequences are SGHDT and YYEEEE. The CDR3 runs 15 residues. Germline trimming cut 4 bases from V and 3 bases from J; bases unmatched to any gene: 5. The CDR3, as DNA: TGTGCCAGCAGCCTTAGCGGGGGCCTCTACAATGAGCAGTTCTTC. Its protein is CASSLSGGLYNEQFF.

The chain combines TRBV28 with TRBJ2-7; no clear D gene. V lost 3 bases, J lost 11 bases, and 17 bases lay in between. This CDR3 has 13 residues. Germline loops: CDR1 MDHEN, CDR2 SYDVKM. The CDR3 is CASSFPGLVFEYF. The DNA of the CDR3 is TGTGCCAGCAGTTTCCCGGGTTTGGTCTTTGAGTACTTC.

On this clone itself: The same CDR3 can be traced to other DNA sequences in this sample. The CDR3, as DNA: TGTGCCAGCTCCGGCCAGGGGCGCCAGCCCCAGCATTTT. Residues: CASSGQGRQPQHF. The gene calls are TRBV6-1 and TRBJ1-5; perhaps TRBD1 as D (6 bases). V shed 8 bases and J shed 7 bases, with 15 bases lying between them. CDR1 MNHNS and CDR2 SASEGT come from the germline V gene. The CDR3 loop spans 13 amino acids.

This chain connects TRBV18 to TRBJ2-1, with a possible D match to TRBD2 (5 bases). Trimming cost V 3 bases and J 3 bases, with 9 bases left between them. Germline V gene sequence: CDR1 KGHSH, CDR2 LQKENI. The CDR3 covers 14 residues. The CDR3, as DNA: TGTGCCAGCTCACCGCTAGCAGACTACAATGAGCAGTTCTTC. Translated, it gives CASSPLADYNEQFF.

V and J are TRBV7-8 and TRBJ2-5; possibly TRBD1 or TRBD2 for D (5 bases each). Germline V CDR1 and CDR2: SGHVS, FQNEAQ. CDR3 size: 17 residues. V was trimmed by 2 bases and J by 5 bases, leaving 21 bases between them. The CDR3 DNA follows: TGTGCCAGCAGCTTAAGGGCTGGGGGACCAGGGTCTGAGACCCAGTACTTC. Residues: CASSLRAGGPGSETQYF.

This chain connects TRBV19 to TRBJ2-2; the D gene is possibly TRBD1 (5 bases). The CDR3 runs to 14 residues. V was cut by 6 bases and J by 1 base, with 9 bases left in between. Germline lookup yields CDR1 LNHDA and CDR2 SQIVND (reference sequence). CDR3 in amino acids: CASSLGQNTGELFF. The CDR3 nucleotides are TGTGCCAGTAGCCTCGGACAGAACACCGGGGAGCTGTTTTTT.

The chain is built from TRBV10-1 and TRBJ1-1, with 7 bases lining up with TRBD1. The CDR3 contains 12 residues. Germline CDR1 is WNHNN and CDR2 is SYGVQD (reference sequence). J gave up 5 bases and V 6 bases, and 3 bases lay outside the gene matches. The CDR3 DNA reads TGCGCCAGCAGCGCAGGGGGAACTGAAGCTTTCTTT. Its translation: CASSAGGTEAFF.

The chain couples TRBV6-5 to TRBJ2-7; D gene ambiguous. Between the trimmed V and J ends, which lost 8 bases and 3 bases, there was a span of 5 bases. Germline CDR1 is MNHEY and CDR2 is SVGAGI. This CDR3 is built from 10 residues. The CDR3 nucleotides are TGTGCCAGCGGCCTCTACGAGCAGTACTTC. Amino acids: CASGLYEQYF.

The chain uses TRBV4-1 and TRBJ2-2, with 7 nucleotides matching TRBD1. The V segment lost 5 bases and the J segment 0 bases; nucleotides outside the gene matches: 9. The CDR3 contains 17 residues. Germline V lookup: CDR1 MGHRA, CDR2 YSYEKL. CDR3 bases: TGCGCCAGCAGCGGGTATCCCGGGACAGCGAACACCGGGGAGCTGTTTTTT. It is translated as CASSGYPGTANTGELFF.